The sequence of this T cell receptor beta chain was determined in a study of blood T cells in healthy people across ages. Across the study: Per two T cells, template switching captured roughly one barcoded beta molecule. Notes on the study in general: Observed TCR beta diversity per million T cells went down as age went up. This fall followed a roughly linear course with age.

This clonotype was detected a few times. The antigen is not known. Germline assignment: CDR1 LGHNA and CDR2 YSLEER. Trimming stripped 1 base from V and 0 bases from J, with 7 bases between. The CDR3 is 15 amino acids. Together with a sample-barcoded 5' primer, a J-beta primer mix was included in a second PCR lasting roughly 6 to 12 cycles. A template-switch adaptor with 12 random nucleotides tagged each cDNA molecule. TCRdb passed the 5' RACE reads through MiXCR, listing each CDR3 protein once. The table records 540,000 or so distinct CDR3 sequences, 20% to 30% of them present only once. These data also featured in a second study, about T cells of mothers and their children.

The TCR comes from a boy aged 5-17 years in good health. The rearrangement links TRBV4-3 to TRBJ2-1; TRBD1 or TRBD2 may be the D gene (5 bases each). The specimen was blood. The CDR3 nucleotides read TGCGCCAGCAGCCAAGGGGGGAACTCCTACAATGAGCAGTTCTTC. It yields the protein CASSQGGNSYNEQFF.